Here is one T cell receptor beta chain with its context. Its antigen remains unidentified. It was with 60 Vbeta and 13 Jbeta primers that the PCR ran. The authors' processing: Among the unique TCR beta chains that a later analysis counted, 70 million to 85 million in all, 10 million to 11 million were shared. Produced via immunoSEQ multiplex PCR; TCRdb's table is partial and in-frame only. V and J calls and clone size follow that table, whereas D and trimming were derived from the DNA. The sample consists of approximately 130,000 clones, about 69% of them appearing once. This sample was taken from a study of cytomegalovirus exposure and HLA in healthy donors. Study-level results: A link between a missense DCLRE1C variant and TCR beta V- and J-gene trimming emerged from a later analysis. Another analysis was done later, and it associated roughly 15,000 TCR beta sequences with HLA alleles at 0.05 false discovery rate. Fewer N-insertions than the roughly 650-donor mean were reportedly shown by an Asian-associated ancestry cluster in a later analysis.

V was clipped by 1 base and J by 0 bases, with 4 bases between them. The CDR3 extends over 14 amino acids. The germline V gene has CDR1 SEHNR and CDR2 FQNEAQ (reference sequence). The origin of this receptor is a young man in good health and CMV-seronegative. Source material: PBMCs. The V gene is TRBV7-9, the J gene TRBJ1-3, with D unclear. For the CDR3, the DNA is TGTGCCAGCAGCTTAGTCGGCTCTGGAAACACCATATATTTT. This gives the protein CASSLVGSGNTIYF.